This is a list of T cell receptor beta chains from one sample in a study of T cells in Graves' hyperthyroidism and ophthalmopathy. In TCRdb, the multiplex PCR reads were re-called with MiXCR into one record per CDR3 protein. The data contain over 650,000 distinct CDR3 sequences, 40% to 55% of them singletons. Sequencing used peripheral blood or thyroid tissue (not recorded which). The origin of the receptors is an adult man with Graves' disease, either hyperthyroidism or ophthalmopathy (not recorded which). Each CDR3 is given with its conserved first and last residue. The order of the fields is V gene, D gene, clone size, J gene, CDR3 protein, CDR3 DNA. The D gene is left open where the match is weak. Size values are once, few and many counts, or a class for expanded clones, and some rows have none.

v_gene: TRBV2; d_gene: .; abundance: .; j_gene: TRBJ2-7; CDR3aa: CASSELVRYEQYF; CDR3nt: TGTGCCAGCAGTGAACTGGTCCGCTACGAGCAGTACTTC
v_gene: TRBV20-1; d_gene: TRBD1; abundance: .; j_gene: TRBJ2-2; CDR3aa: CSALGQGATGELFF; CDR3nt: TGCAGTGCTCTGGGGCAGGGGGCAACCGGGGAGCTGTTTTTT
v_gene: TRBV10-2; d_gene: .; abundance: .; j_gene: TRBJ2-5; CDR3aa: CASTPGRETQYF; CDR3nt: TGCGCCAGCACCCCGGGGCGCGAGACCCAGTACTTC
v_gene: TRBV29-1; d_gene: TRBD1; abundance: .; j_gene: TRBJ1-3; CDR3aa: CGGTGFGNTIYF; CDR3nt: TGCGGGGGGACAGGGTTTGGAAACACCATATATTTT
v_gene: TRBV7-9; d_gene: TRBD1; abundance: .; j_gene: TRBJ1-6; CDR3aa: CTSSLSPTGAPRSPLHF; CDR3nt: TGTACCAGCAGCTTATCCCCGACAGGGGCGCCGCGTTCACCCCTCCACTTT
v_gene: TRBV6-1; d_gene: .; abundance: many; j_gene: TRBJ2-5; CDR3aa: CASSSTQETQYF; CDR3nt: TGCGCCAGCTCCTCTACCCAAGAGACCCAGTACTTC
v_gene: TRBV20-1; d_gene: TRBD1; abundance: few; j_gene: TRBJ2-3; CDR3aa: CSSAQGITDTQYF; CDR3nt: TGCAGTTCAGCACAGGGGATCACAGATACGCAGTATTTT
v_gene: TRBV10-3; d_gene: TRBD1; abundance: .; j_gene: TRBJ2-7; CDR3aa: CASRGRTSYEQYF; CDR3nt: TGTGCCAGCAGGGGGCGGACTTCCTACGAGCAGTACTTC
v_gene: TRBV10-1; d_gene: .; abundance: many; j_gene: TRBJ2-5; CDR3aa: CASSKDRQETQYF; CDR3nt: TGCGCCAGCAGTAAGGACAGACAAGAGACCCAGTACTTC
v_gene: TRBV10-3; d_gene: TRBD1; abundance: many; j_gene: TRBJ1-6; CDR3aa: CAISDPDRGGSPLHF; CDR3nt: TGTGCCATCAGTGATCCGGACAGGGGGGGTTCACCCCTCCACTTT
v_gene: TRBV24-1; d_gene: .; abundance: .; j_gene: TRBJ1-2; CDR3aa: CATSARAGGYTF; CDR3nt: TGTGCCACCAGTGCTAGAGCAGGGGGCTACACCTTC
v_gene: TRBV7-9; d_gene: .; abundance: .; j_gene: TRBJ1-3; CDR3aa: CASSQDQVNTIYF; CDR3nt: TGTGCCAGCAGCCAAGATCAGGTTAACACCATATATTTT
v_gene: TRBV6-1; d_gene: .; abundance: few; j_gene: TRBJ2-7; CDR3aa: CASSYSGSGRYEQYF; CDR3nt: TGTGCCAGCAGTTACTCTGGGTCAGGGAGATACGAGCAGTACTTC
v_gene: TRBV7-9; d_gene: .; abundance: .; j_gene: TRBJ2-7; CDR3aa: CASSRSSGVDYEQYF; CDR3nt: TGTGCCAGCAGCCGAAGCTCAGGGGTCGACTACGAGCAGTACTTC
v_gene: TRBV7-9; d_gene: .; abundance: .; j_gene: TRBJ2-5; CDR3aa: CASSLDRTMGAKETQYF; CDR3nt: TGTGCCAGCAGCTTGGATCGGACTATGGGAGCAAAAGAGACCCAGTACTTC
v_gene: TRBV25-1; d_gene: .; abundance: few; j_gene: TRBJ1-6; CDR3aa: CASSGPRGESNSPLHF; CDR3nt: TGTGCCAGCAGTGGACCTCGGGGGGAAAGCAATTCACCCCTCCACTTT
v_gene: TRBV7-6; d_gene: TRBD1; abundance: .; j_gene: TRBJ2-7; CDR3aa: CASSLYRGQLEQYF; CDR3nt: TGTGCCAGCAGCTTATACAGGGGGCAGCTCGAGCAGTACTTC
v_gene: TRBV7-9; d_gene: .; abundance: .; j_gene: TRBJ1-2; CDR3aa: CASRGGYRAAGYTF; CDR3nt: TGTGCCAGCAGGGGAGGGTACCGGGCCGCTGGCTACACCTTC
v_gene: TRBV20-1; d_gene: .; abundance: .; j_gene: TRBJ1-5; CDR3aa: CSASLAGQPQHF; CDR3nt: TGCAGTGCTAGTCTCGCGGGTCAGCCCCAGCATTTT
v_gene: TRBV29-1; d_gene: TRBD1; abundance: .; j_gene: TRBJ1-1; CDR3aa: CSANLDRATEAFF; CDR3nt: TGCAGCGCCAACTTAGACAGGGCCACTGAAGCTTTCTTT
v_gene: TRBV7-8; d_gene: .; abundance: many; j_gene: TRBJ1-6; CDR3aa: CASNGPLHF; CDR3nt: TGTGCCAGCAACGGGCCCCTCCACTTT
v_gene: TRBV10-3; d_gene: .; abundance: many; j_gene: TRBJ1-2; CDR3aa: CAPTRLLSYGYTF; CDR3nt: TGTGCCCCCACCCGTCTTCTATCGTATGGCTACACCTTC